This T cell receptor beta chain was sequenced during a study of T cell changes during pregnancy in multiple sclerosis. The repertoire was sequenced with immunoSEQ multiplex PCR; TCRdb's copy has only in-frame clones and lacks some. In the table there are roughly 29,000 clones, roughly nine tenths of which are singletons. The ends lost 2 bases at V and 0 bases at J; junction bases unmatched: 5. The CDR3 loop spans 16 amino acids. In germline, CDR1 is PRHDT, CDR2 FYEKMQ (reference sequence). The genes are TRBV13 and TRBJ2-3, with 7 bases fitting TRBD2. The sequence came from a female donor with multiple sclerosis, enrolled in a pregnancy study. Sequencing used CD8+ T cells from peripheral blood mononuclear cells, obtained before pregnancy. CDR3 bases: TGTGCCAGCAGCTTACGTCTAGCGGCTAGCACAGATACGCAGTATTTT. Its protein product is CASSLRLAASTDTQYF.